These 30 T cell receptor beta chains were sequenced from one sample in a study of T cells in Graves' hyperthyroidism and ophthalmopathy. Amplification of TCR beta CDR3 regions was performed using RNA transcripts as template. During a first-round RT-PCR of the TCR CDR3, the HTBI primer set was used. TCRdb passed the multiplex PCR reads through MiXCR, listing each CDR3 protein once. The sample consists of almost 250,000 distinct CDR3 sequences, approximately 25% of them appearing once. Sequenced sample: blood. All receptors derive from a middle-aged woman with Graves' ophthalmopathy.

The CDR3 region is CASSFNGEAFF. CDR3 in DNA: TGTGCCAGCAGCTTTAATGGGGAAGCTTTCTTT. The V and J genes are TRBV28 and TRBJ1-1; D gene uncertain. V lost 6 bases, J lost 8 bases, and 10 bases lay in between. Germline lookup yields CDR1 MDHEN and CDR2 SYDVKM. The CDR3 totals 11 residues.

V gene TRBV7-2 combines with J gene TRBJ2-7, with 10 bases fitting TRBD2. The germline V gene encodes CDR1 SGHTA and CDR2 FQGNSA. J was trimmed by 4 bases and V by 7 bases; bases with no gene match: 7. This CDR3 is 14 amino acids long. CDR3 in amino acids: CASTASGSRYEQYF. In DNA form, the CDR3 reads TGTGCCAGCACCGCTAGCGGGAGTAGGTACGAGCAGTACTTC.

Many counts were recorded for this clonotype. The chain recombines TRBV4-1 with TRBJ2-5; a possible D gene is TRBD1 (6 bases). Trimming stripped 3 bases from V and 4 bases from J, with 9 bases between. Germline loops: CDR1 MGHRA, CDR2 YSYEKL. This CDR3 is 13 amino acids long. This CDR3 reads CASSQGTIETQYF. In DNA form, the CDR3 reads TGCGCCAGCAGCCAGGGGACAATAGAGACCCAGTACTTC.

In regard to this clonotype: The conserved phenylalanine or tryptophan is not found at the CDR3 terminus, so this likely reflects a read error. J is TRBJ2-7 and V is TRBV12-3 or TRBV12-4; no clear D gene. CDR3 length equals 13 residues. Trimming removed 6 bases from V and 1 base from J, with 10 bases in between. The CDR3, as DNA: TGTGCCAGCAGCCGGTCCGGATCCTACGAGCAGTACATC. Its protein product is CASSRSGSYEQYI.

This chain links TRBV3-1 with TRBJ1-6; D uncertain. Germline V gene data show CDR1 as LGHDT and CDR2 as YNNKEL (reference sequence). CDR3 length: 10 amino acids. V lost 8 bases and J lost 13, with 9 bases in between. The CDR3 protein is CASGSSPLHF. In nucleotides, the CDR3 is TGTGCCAGCGGATCTTCGCCCCTCCACTTT.

This clonotype has a count of ten or more. The chain employs TRBV11-2 and TRBJ2-5; either TRBD1 or TRBD2 may supply D (8 bases each). V was pared by 5 bases and J by 7 bases, with 26 bases between. There are 17 residues in the CDR3. Germline CDR1 reads SGHAT; CDR2 reads FQNNGV. The CDR3 nucleotides are TGTGCCAGCAGCCCCCAGGGGGCGGGAGGTCTCGGAGGGACCCAGTACTTC. It is translated as CASSPQGAGGLGGTQYF. The variable domain in full, completed from reference TRBV11-2 and TRBJ2-5, reads EAGVAQSPRYKIIEKRQSVAFWCNPISGHATLYWYQQILGQGPKLLIQFQNNGVVDDSQLPKDRFSAERLKGVDSTLKIQPAKLEDSAVYLCASSPQGAGGLGGTQYFGPGTRLLVL.

This clonotype was recorded at least ten times. This chain connects TRBV11-3 to TRBJ2-2, with TRBD1 matching 8 bases. The CDR3 runs 15 residues. Germline CDR1 SGHNT, CDR2 YENEEA. V trimming: 5 bases; J trimming: 2 bases; junction bases outside the gene matches: 4. The CDR3, as DNA: TGTGCCAGCAGCATCGGGACAGGAAACACCGGGGAGCTGTTTTTT. This encodes CASSIGTGNTGELFF.

This clonotype was seen many times. This chain connects TRBV7-9 to TRBJ1-5, with D hard to call. The germline gives CDR1 SEHNR, CDR2 FQNEAQ (reference sequence). V was clipped by 1 base and J by 7 bases, with 14 bases between them. The CDR3 is 15 residues long. The CDR3 is CASSLGGQVQQPQHF. CDR3 DNA sequence: TGTGCCAGCAGCTTAGGTGGGCAGGTTCAGCAGCCCCAGCATTTT.

The chain joins TRBV7-3 to TRBJ1-1; unclear D gene. Trimming took off 4 bases at V and 10 bases at J, with 16 bases between the two ends. Germline V gene sequence: CDR1 SGHTA, CDR2 FQGTGA. The CDR3 runs 13 residues. This CDR3 reads CASSYQREMGAFF. DNA for the CDR3: TGTGCCAGCAGCTATCAGAGGGAGATGGGAGCTTTCTTT. Drawing the rest from reference TRBV7-3 and TRBJ1-1, the complete variable domain is GAGVSQTPSNKVTEKGKYVELRCDPISGHTALYWYRQSLGQGPEFLIYFQGTGAADDSGLPNDRFFAVRPEGSVSTLKIQRTERGDSAVYLCASSYQREMGAFFGQGTRLTVV.

This clonotype was seen at least ten times. The CDR3 DNA is TGTGCCAGCAGCCCGATATTGAACACTGAAGCTTTCTTT. It specifies CASSPILNTEAFF. This rearrangement joins TRBV14 to TRBJ1-1; D unresolved. V was shortened by 4 bases and J by 0 bases, with 6 bases between the two germline ends. CDR1 is SGHDN and CDR2 is FVKESK in the germline V gene. The CDR3 length is 13 residues.

Details on this clonotype: A read error is possible here, since a much larger clone lies one base away. The chain uses TRBV14 and TRBJ2-2; no clear D gene. CDR3 length: 14 amino acids. V lost 1 base, J lost 5 bases, and 8 bases lay in between. From germline, CDR1 is SGHDN and CDR2 FVKESK. The CDR3 region has the DNA TGTGCCAGCAGCCAAGTTCGAGCGACCGGGGAGCTGTTTTTT. Translating it yields CASSQVRATGELFF.

The table lists this clonotype with many counts. This chain joins TRBV5-1 and TRBJ1-1, with D maybe TRBD1 (5 bases). The CDR3 is made up of 15 amino acids. V gave up 4 bases and J gave up 5 bases, with 18 bases separating them. Germline V lookup: CDR1 SGHRS, CDR2 YFSETQ. The CDR3 bases are TGCGCCAGCAGCAGCCGGATGGGACGGCCAACTGAAGCTTTCTTT. Encoded protein: CASSSRMGRPTEAFF.

This clonotype has ten or more counts. The rearrangement uses TRBV5-1 and TRBJ1-6; D may be TRBD1 (6 bases). V was pared by 4 bases and J by 1 base, with 9 bases between. Germline V gene sequence: CDR1 SGHRS, CDR2 YFSETQ. This CDR3 is built from 15 residues. The chain's CDR3 is CASSTQGSYNSPLHF. The DNA for the CDR3 is TGCGCCAGCAGCACACAGGGATCCTATAATTCACCCCTCCACTTT.

This clonotype was detected many times. The rearrangement links TRBV19 to TRBJ1-5; TRBD1 matches at 7 bases. Trimming at V came to 9 bases and at J to 7 bases, leaving 12 bases not matched to a gene. The germline CDR1 and CDR2 sequences are LNHDA and SQIVND (reference sequence). This CDR3 has 14 residues. The CDR3 region has the DNA TGTGCCAGCCACGGACAGGACGCCTCACAGCCCCAGCATTTT. Protein sequence: CASHGQDASQPQHF.

This clonotype was detected many times. The chain employs TRBV7-2 and TRBJ2-7; possibly TRBD1 for D (6 bases). CDR3 length: 14 amino acids. Germline CDR1 is SGHTA and CDR2 is FQGNSA. V shed 2 bases and J shed 3 bases, with 11 bases lying between them. CDR3 loop: CASSLWGPGYEQYF. CDR3 nucleotides: TGTGCCAGCAGCTTATGGGGGCCGGGCTACGAGCAGTACTTC.

This clonotype has a count of ten or more. The V call is TRBV20-1, the J call TRBJ2-5, with 14 bases fitting TRBD2. This CDR3 has 17 residues. V lost 3 bases, J lost 4 bases, and 10 bases stayed unmatched. Per the germline V gene, CDR1 is DFQATT and CDR2 is SNEGSKA (reference sequence). The CDR3 DNA reads TGCAGTGCTAGGGAGGGACTAGCGGGAGAATCGGGAGAGACCCAGTACTTC. The encoded protein is CSAREGLAGESGETQYF.

This clonotype was recorded at least ten times. The V and J genes are TRBV5-1 and TRBJ1-1; tentatively, D is TRBD1 (6 bases). The germline CDR1 and CDR2 sequences are SGHRS and YFSETQ. Trimming took off 0 bases at V and 0 bases at J, with 15 bases between the two ends. The CDR3 has 17 amino acids. The CDR3 loop is CASSLAVSGHLNTEAFF. The CDR3 coding sequence is TGCGCCAGCAGCTTGGCCGTGTCGGGACACTTGAACACTGAAGCTTTCTTT.

There are many counts of this clonotype. V gene TRBV12-3 or TRBV12-4 combines with J gene TRBJ1-5; D uncertain. The CDR3 is 12 amino acids. The V and J ends lost 4 bases and 9 bases respectively, with 10 bases between them. The DNA of the CDR3 is TGTGCCAGCAGTTCCGCCGAATGGCCCCAGCATTTT. Translating it yields CASSSAEWPQHF.

This clonotype was detected ten times or more. The chain couples TRBV2 to TRBJ2-6; 11 nucleotides match TRBD1. CDR1 and CDR2 (germline): SNHLY, FYNNEI. The CDR3 length is 17 residues. The ends lost 5 bases at V and 0 bases at J; junction bases unmatched: 3. CDR3 in amino acids: CASSPGQGDSGANVLTF. CDR3 nucleotides: TGTGCCAGCAGTCCGGGACAGGGGGACTCTGGGGCCAACGTCCTGACTTTC.

There are a few counts of this clonotype. The chain recombines TRBV24-1 with TRBJ1-1, with 11 bases aligning to TRBD1. V was pared by 4 bases and J by 1 base, with 1 base of the junction left unmatched. The germline CDR1 and CDR2 sequences are KGHDR and SFDVKD. The CDR3 is 15 residues long. The CDR3 nucleotides read TGTGCCACCAGTGACGGACAGGGGGCGAACACTGAAGCTTTCTTT. It encodes CATSDGQGANTEAFF.

The chain is built from TRBV5-1 and TRBJ2-7, with D possibly TRBD1 on 5 matching bases. The CDR3 is 14 amino acids. V lost 2 bases and J 4 bases, leaving 13 bases between the germline ends. Germline values: CDR1 SGHRS, CDR2 YFSETQ. CDR3 nucleotides: TGCGCCAGCAGCTTCGATCAGGGCTATTACGAGCAGTACGTC. Its translation is CASSFDQGYYEQYV.

Details on this clonotype: At one of its ends the junction is not consistent with the germline gene, which may arise from a read error. This sequence joins TRBV15 and TRBJ2-7, with D perhaps matching TRBD2 (5 bases). The CDR3 length is 16 residues. Looked up from germline, CDR1 is LNHNV and CDR2 is YYDKDF (reference sequence). The CDR3 reads CANSREAPGNPYEQYF. DNA of the CDR3: TGTGCCAACAGCAGAGAGGCCCCCGGGAACCCCTACGAGCAGTACTTC.

This clonotype appeared many times. V and J are TRBV7-9 and TRBJ2-2, with D tentatively TRBD1 (5 bases). This CDR3 comprises 13 residues. CDR1 is SEHNR, CDR2 FQNEAQ, per germline (reference sequence). V was trimmed by 8 bases and J by 4 bases, leaving 11 bases between them. The CDR3 DNA is TGTGCCAGCCGTCTTGGGGCCACCGGGGAGCTGTTTTTT. This gives the protein CASRLGATGELFF. The full variable domain, its missing parts supplied by reference TRBV7-9 and TRBJ2-2, is DTGVSQNPRHKITKRGQNVTFRCDPISEHNRLYWYRQTLGQGPEFLTYFQNEAQLEKSRLLSDRFSAERPKGSFSTLEIQRTEQGDSAMYLCASRLGATGELFFGEGSRLTVL.

Many counts were recorded for this clonotype. This CDR3 reads CASSLERAYEQYF. As DNA, the CDR3 is TGTGCCAGCAGCTTAGAAAGGGCATACGAGCAGTACTTC. This chain joins TRBV7-2 and TRBJ2-7; D gene ambiguous. V lost 1 base, J lost 4 bases, and 8 bases lay in between. The CDR3 loop spans 13 amino acids. Germline V CDR1 and CDR2: SGHTA, FQGNSA.

Ten or more counts support this clonotype. The chain recombines TRBV4-2 with TRBJ2-5, with a possible D match to TRBD2 (6 bases). Germline V gene lookup returns CDR1 LGHNA and CDR2 YNFKEQ. This CDR3 comprises 14 residues. V dropped 1 base and J dropped 5 bases, with 11 bases sitting between them. The CDR3 nucleotides are TGTGCCAGCAGCCAAGCGGGAGATTCCGAGACCCAGTACTTC. It encodes CASSQAGDSETQYF.

At least ten counts were recorded for this clonotype. The chain combines TRBV7-2 with TRBJ2-5; D is perhaps TRBD2 (5 bases). In germline, CDR1 is SGHTA, CDR2 FQGNSA. V lost 5 bases and J lost 7, with 17 bases in between. This CDR3 region has 14 residues. CDR3 DNA sequence: TGTGCCAGCAGCCCAGGACTTGCTGAGGGGACCCAGTACTTC. Translation gives CASSPGLAEGTQYF.

This clonotype has at least ten counts. CDR3 sequence: CASSDGNTGELFF. In DNA form, the CDR3 reads TGTGCCAGCAGCGACGGGAACACCGGGGAGCTGTTTTTT. J is TRBJ2-2 and V is TRBV9; D not resolved. The CDR3 is 13 residues long. V shed 3 bases and J shed 1 base, with 4 bases lying between them. Germline loops: CDR1 SGDLS, CDR2 YYNGEE.

In its sample, this clonotype was seen many times. The chain joins TRBV7-2 to TRBJ1-2; 8 bases are a match to TRBD1. In germline, CDR1 is SGHTA, CDR2 FQGNSA. The CDR3 loop spans 12 amino acids. V was pared by 4 bases and J by 9 bases, with 4 bases of the junction left unmatched. In nucleotides, the CDR3 is TGTGCCAGCAGCTCCGACAGGGGTAGCTACACCTTC. Translation: CASSSDRGSYTF.

V and J are TRBV28 and TRBJ1-2; no firm D call. Germline loops: CDR1 MDHEN, CDR2 SYDVKM. This CDR3 has 16 residues. V was cut by 2 bases and J by 0 bases, with 13 bases left in between. CDR3 sequence reads: CASSLDRDGANYGYTF. In nucleotides, the CDR3 is TGTGCCAGCAGTTTAGATCGTGATGGAGCTAACTATGGCTACACCTTC.

This clonotype was counted many times. CDR3 bases: TGTGCCAGCAGCTTAGGTAGCGGACAGGGAAACCATGGCTACACCTTC. The encoded protein is CASSLGSGQGNHGYTF. The chain links TRBV11-1 to TRBJ1-2, with 8 positions matching TRBD1. The CDR3 totals 16 residues. In germline, CDR1 is SGHAT, CDR2 FQDESV (reference sequence). With 1 base clipped from V and 6 bases from J, the junction kept 10 bases outside the gene matches.